Presented here are 21 T cell receptor beta chains from one specimen sequenced in a study of T cell repertoires in aging, cancer and after chemotherapy. The template was genomic DNA from peripheral blood, not RNA. A mixed TRB-A/B primer pool amplified rearranged TRB by multiplex touch-down PCR. Each CDR3 protein is one row after TCRdb ran MiXCR on the multiplex PCR reads. The sample lists about 3,000 distinct CDR3 sequences, 40% to 50% seen once, with over 5.5% in the top ten. Sequenced: blood. These receptor sequences come from a human donor with a solid tumor.

This chain uses TRBV14 with TRBJ1-2, with 9 bases aligning to TRBD1. Germline assignment: CDR1 SGHDN and CDR2 FVKESK. There are 15 residues in the CDR3. V lost 1 base, J lost 6 bases, and 6 bases stayed unmatched. Here the CDR3 DNA reads TGTGCCAGCAGCCAAGCCATTACAGGGGGCCATGGCTACACCTTC. This translates into CASSQAITGGHGYTF.

This clonotype was seen a handful of times. The chain links TRBV4-2 to TRBJ2-1; D ambiguous. The CDR3 has 11 amino acids. Germline V gives CDR1 LGHNA, CDR2 YNFKEQ. The ends were cut back, 1 base at V and 9 bases at J, with 4 bases in the middle. CDR3 sequence reads: CASSQGTEQFF. The CDR3 nucleotides read TGTGCCAGCAGCCAAGGGACTGAGCAGTTCTTC.

This clonotype was seen a few times. The J gene is TRBJ2-1, the V gene TRBV10-3, with 10 bases that match TRBD2. The CDR3 is made up of 16 amino acids. V was clipped by 3 bases and J by 4 bases; unmatched bases: 6. The germline V gene has CDR1 ENHRY and CDR2 SYGVKD. The CDR3 region is CAISDGAGGRYNEQFF. DNA of the CDR3: TGTGCCATCAGTGACGGAGCGGGGGGGCGATACAATGAGCAGTTCTTC.

This clonotype was detected a few times. V and J are TRBV10-1 and TRBJ1-3; D remains ambiguous. Germline CDR1 and CDR2: WNHNN and SYGVQD (reference sequence). Trimming cost V 3 bases and J 2 bases, with 5 bases left between them. The CDR3 covers 13 residues. The CDR3 coding sequence is TGCGCCAGCAGTGACAGCCCTGGAAACACCATATATTTT. Amino acid sequence: CASSDSPGNTIYF.

This chain uses TRBV5-6 with TRBJ1-5; D not certain. Germline assignment: CDR1 SGHDT and CDR2 YYEEEE. Trimming removed 4 bases at V and 7 bases at J, with 15 bases between. This CDR3 has 14 amino acids. CDR3 bases: TGTGCCAGCAGCCTCATCGGGGATCGACAGCCCCAGCATTTT. Residues: CASSLIGDRQPQHF.

The V and J genes are TRBV20-1 and TRBJ2-3; the match to TRBD2 covers 7 bases. The CDR3 runs 17 residues. Germline V gene data show CDR1 as DFQATT and CDR2 as SNEGSKA (reference sequence). J was trimmed by 0 bases and V by 0 bases; bases with no gene match: 9. CDR3 residues: CSARDGRGVWSTDTQYF. The CDR3 DNA sequence: TGCAGTGCTAGAGATGGGAGGGGAGTATGGAGCACAGATACGCAGTATTTT.

A few counts support this clonotype. The genes are TRBV6-1 and TRBJ1-5; weak D call: TRBD1 (5 bases). Trimming took off 2 bases at V and 6 bases at J, with 14 bases between the two ends. Germline lookup yields CDR1 MNHNS and CDR2 SASEGT. The length of the CDR3 is 15 residues. The CDR3 DNA is TGTGCCAGCAGTGAAATGGGGCAGGGTTTTCAGCCCCAGCATTTT. Translation gives CASSEMGQGFQPQHF.

The CDR3 reads CASSRSGTDTQYF. As DNA, the CDR3 is TGTGCCAGCTCACGTTCGGGGACAGATACGCAGTATTTT. The V gene is TRBV18, the J gene TRBJ2-3; perhaps TRBD2 as D (5 bases). Germline CDR1 and CDR2: KGHSH and LQKENI. V lost 4 bases, J lost 3 bases, and 8 bases lay in between. This CDR3 comprises 13 residues.

The gene calls are TRBV20-1 and TRBJ2-2; TRBD2 matches 9 bases. The CDR3 length is 16 residues. The germline V gene encodes CDR1 DFQATT and CDR2 SNEGSKA (reference sequence). V shed 3 bases, J shed 7 bases, and the junction held 12 bases outside the gene matches. The CDR3 nucleotides are TGCAGTGCTAGTCTCTGGCGGGAGGGCCTCGTCGGGGAGCTGTTTTTT. It specifies CSASLWREGLVGELFF.

This clonotype was counted a single time. Possible read error: a much larger clone is one base away. The chain is built from TRBV20-1 and TRBJ1-2, with unresolved D. Trimming removed 2 bases at V and 4 bases at J, with 14 bases between. The CDR3 contains 14 residues. CDR1 is DFQATT, CDR2 SNEGSKA, per germline (reference sequence). Here the CDR3 reads CSARRADCRYGYTF. The CDR3 DNA reads as TGCAGTGCTAGACGGGCAGACTGCCGCTATGGCTACACCTTC.

The genes are TRBV12-3 or TRBV12-4 and TRBJ1-5; D is uncertain. Trimming took 1 base from V and 2 from J, leaving 12 bases between them. The CDR3 runs 16 residues. CDR3 bases: TGTGCCAGCAGTTTAGTGTCAGGCTTTGGCAATCAGCCCCAGCATTTT. Translation gives CASSLVSGFGNQPQHF.

This clonotype came up a few times. CDR3 amino acids: CASTKAGQNTGELFF. CDR3 nucleotides: TGTGCCAGCACCAAAGCGGGGCAGAACACCGGGGAGCTGTTTTTT. The chain joins TRBV6-6 to TRBJ2-2; 7 bases match TRBD2. V was pared by 7 bases and J by 1 base, with 6 bases of the junction left unmatched. The CDR3 length is 15 residues. The germline V gene has CDR1 MNHNY and CDR2 SVGAGI (reference sequence).

V usage is TRBV20-1 and J usage is TRBJ2-1; 8 bases line up with TRBD2. J was trimmed by 0 bases and V by 3 bases; bases with no gene match: 10. The CDR3 runs to 17 residues. The germline CDR1 and CDR2 sequences are DFQATT and SNEGSKA (reference sequence). CDR3 region: CSARTAGAIISYNEQFF. The DNA of the CDR3 is TGCAGTGCTAGGACAGCGGGGGCAATAATCTCCTACAATGAGCAGTTCTTC.

The gene calls are TRBV6-1 and TRBJ2-6; D is undetermined. The CDR3 has 14 residues. Looked up from germline, CDR1 is MNHNS and CDR2 is SASEGT. The V end was cut by 5 bases, the J end by 1 base, with 6 bases between. The CDR3 DNA is TGTGCCAGCAGTTGGGTGTCTGGGGCCAACGTCCTGACTTTC. Protein sequence: CASSWVSGANVLTF.

The table lists this clonotype with a few counts. This chain links TRBV20-1 with TRBJ2-6, with 7 bases matching TRBD1. In germline, CDR1 is DFQATT, CDR2 SNEGSKA (reference sequence). The CDR3 runs to 16 residues. J gave up 1 base and V 3 bases, and 6 bases lay outside the gene matches. CDR3 loop: CSARANRGSGANVLTF. The CDR3, as DNA: TGCAGTGCTAGGGCGAACAGGGGTTCTGGGGCCAACGTCCTGACTTTC.

About this clonotype itself: A read error may account for a junction end that differs from germline. The V gene is TRBV5-5, the J gene TRBJ2-7; 7 bases map to TRBD1. The CDR3 contains 16 residues. CDR1 is SGHKS, CDR2 YYEKEE, per germline (reference sequence). The CDR3: CASGLTTGTATYEQYF. The CDR3 coding sequence is TGTGCCAGCGGCTTAACAACCGGGACAGCGACCTACGAGCAGTACTTC.

This clonotype was detected once. CDR3 bases: TGTGCCAGCAGTTACCCAGATCAGCCCCAGCATTTT. It translates to CASSYPDQPQHF. The J gene is TRBJ1-5, the V gene TRBV6-2 or TRBV6-3; D unclear. Between the trimmed V and J ends, which lost 2 bases and 5 bases, there was a span of 4 bases. The CDR3 runs 12 residues. Germline CDR1 reads MNHEY; CDR2 reads SVGEGT.

The J gene is TRBJ1-2, the V gene TRBV7-9, with a weak D call TRBD1 (6 bases). Trimming removed 5 bases from V and 2 bases from J, with 18 bases in between. CDR3 length: 16 residues. CDR1 and CDR2 from the germline V gene are SEHNR and FQNEAQ (reference sequence). The CDR3 is CASSRGREGGNYGYTF. CDR3 nucleotide sequence: TGTGCCAGCAGCCGCGGTAGGGAGGGGGGAAACTATGGCTACACCTTC.

This rearrangement joins TRBV4-2 to TRBJ2-1; D not resolved. CDR1 and CDR2 from the germline V gene are LGHNA and YNFKEQ. The CDR3 is 14 residues long. The V gene lost 1 base and the J gene lost 5 bases, with 9 bases spanning the gap. CDR3 sequence reads: CASSQGERNNEQFF. The CDR3 coding sequence is TGTGCCAGCAGCCAAGGTGAGAGGAACAATGAGCAGTTCTTC.

Relative to its sample, this clonotype is large. The chain has TRBV6-5 and TRBJ2-3; the D is unclear. The CDR3 covers 15 residues. Germline CDR1 MNHEY, CDR2 SVGAGI. Between the trimmed V and J ends, which lost 10 bases and 4 bases, there was a span of 21 bases. CDR3 DNA: TGTGCCACTAGGGTGGACCTTTTTCGGGCAGATACGCAGTATTTT. Encoded protein: CATRVDLFRADTQYF.

The gene calls are TRBV7-2 and TRBJ2-7, with D perhaps matching TRBD2 (5 bases). The germline gives CDR1 SGHTA, CDR2 FQGNSA. The CDR3 runs to 14 residues. V dropped 1 base and J dropped 1 base, with 8 bases sitting between them. CDR3 residues: CASSLVRRSYEQYF. DNA of the CDR3: TGTGCCAGCAGCTTAGTCAGGAGGTCCTACGAGCAGTACTTC.